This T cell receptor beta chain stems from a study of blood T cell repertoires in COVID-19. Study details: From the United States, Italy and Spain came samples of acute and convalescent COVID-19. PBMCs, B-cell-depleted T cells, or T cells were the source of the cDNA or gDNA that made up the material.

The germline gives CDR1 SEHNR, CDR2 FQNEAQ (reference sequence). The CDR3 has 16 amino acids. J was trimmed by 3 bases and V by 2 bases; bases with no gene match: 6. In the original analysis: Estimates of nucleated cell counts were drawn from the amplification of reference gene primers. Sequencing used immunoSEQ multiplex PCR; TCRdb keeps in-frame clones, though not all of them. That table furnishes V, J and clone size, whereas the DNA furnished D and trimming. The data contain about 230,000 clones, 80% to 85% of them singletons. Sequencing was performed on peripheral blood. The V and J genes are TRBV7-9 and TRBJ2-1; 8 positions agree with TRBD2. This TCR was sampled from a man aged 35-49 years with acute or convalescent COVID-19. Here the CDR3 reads CASSLSTSVVYNEQFF. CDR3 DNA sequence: TGTGCCAGCAGCTTATCGACTAGCGTAGTCTACAATGAGCAGTTCTTC.